The entry that follows covers one T cell receptor (beta chain) sequence. This sample was taken from a study of blood T cell repertoires in COVID-19. This table comes from immunoSEQ multiplex PCR, and its TCRdb copy is limited to in-frame clones, with some not included. The table lists roughly 150,000 clones, approximately 86% of them singletons. Sequenced material: peripheral blood. The receptor was derived from a woman older than 75 with COVID-19, enrolled during active disease.

CDR3 DNA: TGCGCCAGCACAGACACGTTGAACACTGAAGCTTTCTTT. Translated, it gives CASTDTLNTEAFF. J is TRBJ1-1 and V is TRBV5-1; D is uncertain. Trimming pared 6 bases from V and 0 bases from J, leaving 9 bases between. The germline CDR1 and CDR2 sequences are SGHRS and YFSETQ. The CDR3 has 13 residues.